The rows below give T cell receptor beta chains drawn from one sample of a study of HIV-infected patients and healthy controls. TCRdb analysed the 5' RACE reads with MiXCR anew, one entry per CDR3 protein. The sample has roughly 7,300 distinct CDR3 sequences, around 8.6% seen once. The material was blood, obtained before antiretroviral therapy. The receptors here all came from an adult with HIV infection. Both conserved end residues are part of each CDR3. The D gene is left open where the match is weak. Part of the rows lack a size; the others show once, few, many or a class for expanded clones.

V gene: TRBV5-1
J gene: TRBJ2-3
clone size: -
D gene: TRBD2
CDR3 protein: CASSFAGASTDTQYF
CDR3 DNA: TGCGCCAGCAGCTTCGCGGGAGCGTCGACAGATACGCAGTATTTT

V gene: TRBV28
J gene: TRBJ1-1
clone size: many
D gene: TRBD1
CDR3 protein: CASSDRGSMNTEAFF
CDR3 DNA: TGTGCCAGCAGTGACAGGGGCTCTATGAACACTGAAGCTTTCTTT

V gene: TRBV20-1
J gene: TRBJ1-5
clone size: many
D gene: -
CDR3 protein: CSATVTGSNNQPQHF
CDR3 DNA: TGCAGTGCTACAGTAACAGGGTCCAACAATCAGCCCCAGCATTTT

V gene: TRBV12-3/TRBV12-4
J gene: TRBJ2-5
clone size: once
D gene: TRBD2
CDR3 protein: CASSPGLARETQYF
CDR3 DNA: TGTGCCAGCAGTCCGGGACTAGCGAGAGAGACCCAGTACTTC

V gene: TRBV5-1
J gene: TRBJ2-7
clone size: many
D gene: -
CDR3 protein: CASSIRDKSVYEQYF
CDR3 DNA: TGCGCCAGCAGCATCCGGGACAAGAGTGTTTACGAGCAGTACTTC

V gene: TRBV19
J gene: TRBJ1-4
clone size: -
D gene: -
CDR3 protein: CASSLFSGATNEKLFF
CDR3 DNA: TGTGCCAGTAGTCTCTTCTCTGGAGCAACTAATGAAAAACTGTTTTTT

V gene: TRBV28
J gene: TRBJ2-1
clone size: many
D gene: TRBD2
CDR3 protein: CASFKERDYNEQFF
CDR3 DNA: TGTGCCAGCTTTAAGGAGCGGGACTACAATGAGCAGTTCTTC

V gene: TRBV28
J gene: TRBJ2-7
clone size: few
D gene: -
CDR3 protein: CASSPPAYEQYF
CDR3 DNA: TGTGCCAGCAGTCCACCGGCATACGAGCAGTACTTC

V gene: TRBV5-4
J gene: TRBJ1-2
clone size: few
D gene: TRBD1
CDR3 protein: CASSWFDRVGYGYTF
CDR3 DNA: TGTGCCAGCAGCTGGTTCGACAGGGTGGGCTATGGCTACACCTTC

V gene: TRBV28
J gene: TRBJ2-7
clone size: -
D gene: TRBD2
CDR3 protein: CASSPVGLKSSYEQYF
CDR3 DNA: TGTGCCAGCAGTCCAGTGGGACTAAAGAGCTCCTACGAGCAGTACTTC

V gene: TRBV27
J gene: TRBJ1-5
clone size: medium-sized
D gene: TRBD1
CDR3 protein: CASSPLGTGSNQPQHF
CDR3 DNA: TGTGCCAGCAGTCCCCTCGGGACAGGAAGCAATCAGCCCCAGCATTTT

V gene: TRBV5-1
J gene: TRBJ2-5
clone size: medium-sized
D gene: -
CDR3 protein: CASSLGSVALETQYF
CDR3 DNA: TGCGCCAGCAGCTTGGGATCTGTGGCCTTAGAGACCCAGTACTTC

V gene: TRBV3-1
J gene: TRBJ2-7
clone size: -
D gene: TRBD2
CDR3 protein: CASSQLTSDEQYF
CDR3 DNA: TGTGCCAGCAGCCAACTGACTAGCGACGAGCAGTACTTC

V gene: TRBV20-1
J gene: TRBJ1-4
clone size: -
D gene: -
CDR3 protein: CSALIRSPYEKLFF
CDR3 DNA: TGCAGTGCTCTGATCCGGTCCCCGTATGAAAAACTGTTTTTT

V gene: TRBV10-3
J gene: TRBJ2-1
clone size: medium-sized
D gene: -
CDR3 protein: CATLPPDRNYNEQFF
CDR3 DNA: TGTGCCACCCTCCCCCCCGACAGAAACTACAATGAGCAGTTCTTC

V gene: TRBV16
J gene: TRBJ1-2
clone size: medium-sized
D gene: -
CDR3 protein: CASSQSTAVYGYTF
CDR3 DNA: TGTGCCAGCAGCCAATCGACGGCGGTCTATGGCTACACCTTC

V gene: TRBV4-1
J gene: TRBJ2-5
clone size: medium-sized
D gene: -
CDR3 protein: CASGQETQYF
CDR3 DNA: TGCGCCAGCGGCCAAGAGACCCAGTACTTC

V gene: TRBV10-3
J gene: TRBJ1-5
clone size: -
D gene: -
CDR3 protein: CASSWGANQPQHF
CDR3 DNA: TGTGCCAGTTCATGGGGGGCAAATCAGCCCCAGCATTTT

V gene: TRBV5-8
J gene: TRBJ1-1
clone size: medium-sized
D gene: -
CDR3 protein: CASSLRAYPLTGAFF
CDR3 DNA: TGTGCCAGCAGCTTGAGGGCGTATCCCCTGACGGGAGCTTTCTTT

V gene: TRBV6-6
J gene: TRBJ1-5
clone size: many
D gene: -
CDR3 protein: CASTTTMGSNQPQHF
CDR3 DNA: TGTGCCAGCACCACGACAATGGGTAGCAATCAGCCCCAGCATTTT

V gene: TRBV20-1
J gene: TRBJ1-1
clone size: -
D gene: -
CDR3 protein: CSASTQITEPFF
CDR3 DNA: TGCAGTGCTAGCACACAGATTACCGAGCCTTTCTTT

V gene: TRBV2
J gene: TRBJ2-7
clone size: many
D gene: -
CDR3 protein: CASSSPQVSPGEQYF
CDR3 DNA: TGTGCCAGCAGTTCCCCACAGGTGTCTCCGGGCGAGCAGTACTTC

V gene: TRBV27
J gene: TRBJ2-7
clone size: -
D gene: TRBD1
CDR3 protein: CASSLTGVREQYF
CDR3 DNA: TGTGCCAGCAGTCTAACAGGGGTACGCGAGCAGTACTTC

V gene: TRBV19
J gene: TRBJ1-6
clone size: many
D gene: -
CDR3 protein: CASMTGGNSPLHF
CDR3 DNA: TGTGCCTCGATGACAGGCGGTAATTCACCCCTCCACTTT

V gene: TRBV20-1
J gene: TRBJ1-5
clone size: medium-sized
D gene: -
CDR3 protein: CSARDRRLGGNQPQHF
CDR3 DNA: TGCAGTGCTAGAGATCGACGGCTGGGGGGCAATCAGCCCCAGCATTTT

V gene: TRBV2
J gene: TRBJ2-7
clone size: few
D gene: TRBD1
CDR3 protein: CASRIQGASYEQYF
CDR3 DNA: TGTGCCAGCAGGATACAGGGGGCTTCCTACGAGCAGTACTTC

V gene: TRBV20-1
J gene: TRBJ2-7
clone size: many
D gene: -
CDR3 protein: CSARPPGRNSYEQYF
CDR3 DNA: TGCAGTGCTAGACCTCCGGGGCGGAACTCCTACGAGCAGTACTTC

V gene: TRBV6-5
J gene: TRBJ1-4
clone size: many
D gene: -
CDR3 protein: CAISPSATNEKLFF
CDR3 DNA: TGTGCCATCTCACCAAGCGCAACTAATGAAAAACTGTTTTTT

V gene: TRBV27
J gene: TRBJ1-5
clone size: many
D gene: TRBD1
CDR3 protein: CASRDGQGPSQPQHF
CDR3 DNA: TGTGCCAGCAGAGACGGACAGGGCCCATCTCAGCCCCAGCATTTT

V gene: TRBV5-1
J gene: TRBJ2-3
clone size: medium-sized
D gene: -
CDR3 protein: CASTLEGRFSTDTQYF
CDR3 DNA: TGCGCCAGCACCCTCGAAGGGAGATTCAGCACAGATACGCAGTATTTT

V gene: TRBV4-3
J gene: TRBJ1-1
clone size: medium-sized
D gene: -
CDR3 protein: CASSQEGNQAFF
CDR3 DNA: TGCGCCAGCAGCCAAGAAGGGAATCAAGCTTTCTTT

V gene: TRBV20-1
J gene: TRBJ2-1
clone size: -
D gene: -
CDR3 protein: CSARSGTSDSYNEQFF
CDR3 DNA: TGCAGTGCTAGATCCGGGACATCGGACTCCTACAATGAGCAGTTCTTC

V gene: TRBV7-3
J gene: TRBJ2-3
clone size: few
D gene: TRBD2
CDR3 protein: CASSMGLADTQYF
CDR3 DNA: TGTGCCAGCAGCATGGGACTAGCCGATACGCAGTATTTT

V gene: TRBV20-1
J gene: TRBJ1-4
clone size: medium-sized
D gene: TRBD1
CDR3 protein: CSALTGFSEKLFF
CDR3 DNA: TGCAGTGCTCTGACAGGGTTCAGTGAAAAACTGTTTTTT

V gene: TRBV29-1
J gene: TRBJ2-3
clone size: -
D gene: -
CDR3 protein: CSVQQGLGTDTQYF
CDR3 DNA: TGCAGCGTTCAACAGGGTTTAGGCACAGATACGCAGTATTTT

V gene: TRBV19
J gene: TRBJ2-1
clone size: -
D gene: TRBD2
CDR3 protein: CASSQPGLAGSEQFF
CDR3 DNA: TGTGCCAGTAGCCAACCGGGACTAGCGGGGTCTGAGCAGTTCTTC

V gene: TRBV19
J gene: TRBJ1-5
clone size: -
D gene: -
CDR3 protein: CASSISSNQPQHF
CDR3 DNA: TGTGCCAGTAGTATAAGTAGCAATCAGCCCCAGCATTTT

V gene: TRBV12-3/TRBV12-4
J gene: TRBJ2-3
clone size: many
D gene: -
CDR3 protein: CASSLAPVSWITDTQYF
CDR3 DNA: TGTGCCAGCAGTTTAGCGCCCGTGTCTTGGATCACAGATACGCAGTATTTT

V gene: TRBV7-9
J gene: TRBJ1-4
clone size: medium-sized
D gene: TRBD1
CDR3 protein: CASSNRTGAEKLFF
CDR3 DNA: TGTGCCAGCAGCAATAGGACAGGGGCTGAAAAACTGTTTTTT

V gene: TRBV2
J gene: TRBJ2-4
clone size: many
D gene: -
CDR3 protein: CASSVNPPVGPGVQYF
CDR3 DNA: TGTGCCAGCAGTGTCAACCCCCCGGTTGGCCCCGGGGTCCAGTACTTC

V gene: TRBV3-1
J gene: TRBJ1-2
clone size: many
D gene: TRBD1
CDR3 protein: CASSQGLTGRSSGYTF
CDR3 DNA: TGTGCCAGCAGCCAGGGACTGACAGGGAGGTCTTCTGGCTACACCTTC

V gene: TRBV3-1
J gene: TRBJ1-2
clone size: few
D gene: -
CDR3 protein: CASSQAVPGQGGGYTF
CDR3 DNA: TGTGCCAGCAGCCAAGCCGTTCCCGGACAAGGCGGTGGCTACACCTTC

V gene: TRBV18
J gene: TRBJ1-3
clone size: -
D gene: -
CDR3 protein: CASSPRSGNTIYF
CDR3 DNA: TGTGCCAGCTCTCCCCGCTCTGGAAACACCATATATTTT

V gene: TRBV12-3/TRBV12-4
J gene: TRBJ2-1
clone size: many
D gene: TRBD1
CDR3 protein: CASSPRDRGYNEQFF
CDR3 DNA: TGTGCCAGCAGTCCCCGGGACAGGGGATACAATGAGCAGTTCTTC

V gene: TRBV30
J gene: TRBJ1-2
clone size: medium-sized
D gene: -
CDR3 protein: CAWRHVGGYTF
CDR3 DNA: TGTGCCTGGCGCCACGTAGGTGGCTACACCTTC

V gene: TRBV6-4
J gene: TRBJ2-3
clone size: few
D gene: -
CDR3 protein: CASSVVGETDTQYF
CDR3 DNA: TGTGCCAGCAGTGTAGTGGGGGAAACAGATACGCAGTATTTT

V gene: TRBV7-2
J gene: TRBJ1-1
clone size: many
D gene: -
CDR3 protein: CASSLARGAREAFF
CDR3 DNA: TGTGCCAGCAGCTTAGCGCGTGGGGCACGGGAAGCTTTCTTT

V gene: TRBV7-2
J gene: TRBJ1-1
clone size: -
D gene: -
CDR3 protein: CASSLGLGVWENTEAFF
CDR3 DNA: TGTGCCAGCAGCTTAGGTCTCGGGGTGTGGGAGAACACTGAAGCTTTCTTT

V gene: TRBV6-2/TRBV6-3
J gene: TRBJ2-7
clone size: many
D gene: -
CDR3 protein: CASSWGPSYEQYF
CDR3 DNA: TGTGCCAGCAGTTGGGGGCCATCCTACGAGCAGTACTTC